The present T cell receptor beta chain was sequenced within a study of T cells in Graves' hyperthyroidism and ophthalmopathy. Amplification yielded TCR beta CDR3 regions, with RNA transcripts as the source. With the HTBI primer set, the TCR CDR3 went through a first round of RT-PCR. One entry per CDR3 protein results from TCRdb running MiXCR on the multiplex PCR reads. Here the sample spans 600,000 to 850,000 distinct CDR3 sequences, roughly a sixth being singletons. The CDR3 consists of 14 residues. The germline V and J ends were trimmed by 6 bases and 6 bases, with 17 bases remaining between them. Germline V gives CDR1 MNHNS, CDR2 SASEGT.

Specimen: blood. The source of this sequence is a woman aged 50 to 65 with Graves' hyperthyroidism that later progressed to Graves' ophthalmopathy. The V and J genes are TRBV6-1 and TRBJ1-1; no reliable D call. The CDR3 loop is CASSFSPPEAEAFF. CDR3 DNA sequence: TGTGCCAGCAGCTTCAGCCCCCCGGAGGCTGAAGCTTTCTTT.